The rows below give T cell receptor beta chains drawn from one sample of a study of T cell responses to AZD1222 COVID-19 vaccine. TCRdb's copy holds only in-frame clones and misses some; the assay was immunoSEQ multiplex PCR. The sample records roughly 150,000 clones, more than 75% being singletons. This material consisted of peripheral blood, taken 28 days after the second AZD1222 dose. The receptor source for this set is an adult who received the AZD1222 COVID-19 vaccine. Both conserved end residues are part of each CDR3. The D gene is left open where the match is weak.

TRBV11-2	TRBJ2-3	.	TGTGCCAGCAGCTTAGCGGCCAGACTCACAGATACGCAGTATTTT	CASSLAARLTDTQYF
TRBV19	TRBJ1-1	.	TGTGCCAGTAACCCCCTCAACCCGGGGAAGGGGAACACTGAAGCTTTCTTT	CASNPLNPGKGNTEAFF
TRBV7-3	TRBJ2-1	TRBD2	TGTGCCAGCAGCCGCGGACTAGCGGGGGGGAATGAGCAGTTCTTC	CASSRGLAGGNEQFF
TRBV10-3	TRBJ1-5	TRBD1	TGTGCCATCAGTGAGTCTTTTGGGGACAGCTATAGCAATCAGCCCCAGCATTTT	CAISESFGDSYSNQPQHF
TRBV6-6	TRBJ1-5	TRBD1	TGTGCCAGCAGTTACTCCGGGACAGGGGATTTCGGGCCCCAGCATTTT	CASSYSGTGDFGPQHF
TRBV3-1/TRBV3-2	TRBJ2-7	.	TGTGCCAGCAGCCAACTCCGTTCAGCCGTCGAGCAGTACTTC	CASSQLRSAVEQYF
TRBV10-3	TRBJ2-7	.	TGTGCCATCAGTGATGAAGGTACCTACGAGCAGTACTTC	CAISDEGTYEQYF
TRBV6-5	TRBJ1-2	.	TGTGCCACAGGGGAAGGTGGCTATGGCTACACCTTC	CATGEGGYGYTF
TRBV2	TRBJ1-6	.	TGTGCCAGCAGTGATGTTCTCAGGGGTAATTCACCCCTCCACTTT	CASSDVLRGNSPLHF
TRBV5-1	TRBJ2-1	.	TGCGCCAGCAGCTTGAGACGGAATGAGCAGTTCTTC	CASSLRRNEQFF
TRBV18	TRBJ2-7	.	TGTGCCAGCTCACGACAGACCCCCGAGCAGTACTTC	CASSRQTPEQYF
TRBV3-1/TRBV3-2	TRBJ2-1	.	TGTGCCAGCAGCCCCCAGGGTGGGGAGCAGTTCTTC	CASSPQGGEQFF
TRBV7-8	TRBJ1-5	.	TGTGCCAGCAGCAATCAGGGATCGGGGCAGCCCCAGCATTTT	CASSNQGSGQPQHF
TRBV7-6	TRBJ2-6	.	TGTGCCAGCAGCTTAGTTAGTGGCCGATCTGGGGCCAACGTCCTGACTTTC	CASSLVSGRSGANVLTF
TRBV5-1	TRBJ2-2	.	TGCGCCAGCAGCTTGGGCCCGGGAATGCCCGGGGAGCTGTTTTTT	CASSLGPGMPGELFF
TRBV6-5	TRBJ2-7	TRBD2	TGTGCCAGCAGTCCCGGGACTAGCGGGGATTACGAGCAGTACTTC	CASSPGTSGDYEQYF
TRBV29-1	TRBJ2-5	TRBD2	TGCAGCGTTGAAAGGACGAGATGGGGCGGGAGGTCTCTAGAGACCCAGTACTTC	CSVERTRWGGRSLETQYF
TRBV7-6	TRBJ2-7	TRBD2	TGTGCCAGCAGCCCCCAGCGGGAGGCCCTTATCGAGCAGTACTTC	CASSPQREALIEQYF
TRBV6-5	TRBJ2-7	TRBD1	TGTGCCAGCAGGGTCGGGGGACAGGGGGTATCCGAGCAGTACTTC	CASRVGGQGVSEQYF
TRBV3-1/TRBV3-2	TRBJ2-3	.	TGTGCCAGCAGCCAAGATCTTGGAGGCGGGGCACCCATAAGAGGGGCCACAGATACGCAGTATTTT	CASSQDLGGGAPIRGATDTQYF